The 13 T cell receptor beta chains below were found in one sample sequenced in a study of PD-1 blockade in classical Hodgkin lymphoma. TCRdb keeps only in-frame clones here, not all; method: immunoSEQ multiplex PCR. The sample yields tens of thousands of clones, around 80% seen once. Patients all relapsed after autologous stem cell transplantation, and there was variation in brentuximab vedotin exposure. Sample: peripheral blood mononuclear cells (PBMCs), taken at baseline. Receptors were obtained from a human donor with classical Hodgkin lymphoma.

This chain's CDR3 is CASSFSNNEQFF. In nucleotides, the CDR3 is TGTGCCAGCAGCTTTAGTAACAATGAGCAGTTCTTC. The V call is TRBV7-9, the J call TRBJ2-1; no clear D gene. CDR1 SEHNR and CDR2 FQNEAQ come from the germline V gene (reference sequence). V shed 3 bases and J shed 5 bases, with 5 bases lying between them. The CDR3 extends over 12 amino acids.

This clone was seen only once. The chain combines TRBV5-1 with TRBJ2-5; 11 bases align to TRBD2. In germline, CDR1 is SGHRS, CDR2 YFSETQ. With 4 bases clipped from V and 3 bases from J, the junction kept 5 bases outside the gene matches. This CDR3 has 15 amino acids. The CDR3 coding sequence is TGCGCCAGCAGCCGGGGGACTAGCGGAGAAGAGACCCAGTACTTC. Protein sequence: CASSRGTSGEETQYF.

The chain uses TRBV18 and TRBJ1-5, with 8 bases identical to TRBD1. The CDR3 is made up of 16 amino acids. In germline, CDR1 is KGHSH, CDR2 LQKENI. Losses at the gene ends were 3 bases for V and 7 bases for J; bases not matched to a gene: 11. As DNA, the CDR3 is TGTGCCAGCTCACCGTCGGACAGGGTGGTAGAGCAGCCCCAGCATTTT. It is translated as CASSPSDRVVEQPQHF. Looking up the rest from reference TRBV18 and TRBJ1-5 gives the full variable domain: NAGVMQNPRHLVRRRGQEARLRCSPMKGHSHVYWYRQLPEEGLKFMVYLQKENIIDESGMPKERFSAEFPKEGPSILRIQQVVRGDSAAYFCASSPSDRVVEQPQHFGDGTRLSIL.

The chain is built from TRBV29-1 and TRBJ2-5, with TRBD2 matching 10 bases. The CDR3 runs 15 residues. Looked up from germline, CDR1 is SQVTM and CDR2 is ANQGSEA. V lost 4 bases and J lost 2; bases outside the gene matches: 7. In DNA form, the CDR3 reads TGCAGCGTTGCGGCTAGCGGGGGAACACAAGAGACCCAGTACTTC. It specifies CSVAASGGTQETQYF.

The V and J genes are TRBV7-2 and TRBJ2-3, with 8 bases fitting TRBD1. Per the germline V gene, CDR1 is SGHTA and CDR2 is FQGNSA. V shed 5 bases, J shed 5 bases, and the junction held 9 bases outside the gene matches. CDR3 length equals 15 residues. CDR3 in amino acids: CASSPWTGTVDTQYF. The CDR3 nucleotides are TGTGCCAGCAGCCCATGGACAGGGACCGTAGATACGCAGTATTTT.

This chain links TRBV7-9 with TRBJ2-6; maybe TRBD2 (5 bases). V lost 6 bases to trimming and J lost 0 bases, with 9 bases between them. CDR1 is SEHNR and CDR2 is FQNEAQ in the germline V gene (reference sequence). The CDR3 runs 15 residues. The CDR3 DNA is TGTGCCAGCAGTCGGGGTTTCTCTGGGGCCAACGTCCTGACTTTC. Its translation is CASSRGFSGANVLTF.

The chain is built from TRBV30 and TRBJ1-1, with D possibly being TRBD1 (6 bases). Deletions cut 2 bases from V and 0 bases from J, with 16 bases between. This CDR3 has 16 residues. Per the germline V gene, CDR1 is GTSNPN and CDR2 is SVGIG (reference sequence). CDR3 DNA sequence: TGTGCCTGGAGTACATACAGGGTGTTCATGAACACTGAAGCTTTCTTT. Protein: CAWSTYRVFMNTEAFF.

CDR3 in amino acids: CASSQDPQLPQHF. The CDR3, as DNA: TGCGCCAGCAGCCAAGACCCCCAGCTACCCCAGCATTTT. V and J are TRBV4-1 and TRBJ1-5; D unresolved. Deletions cut 0 bases from V and 10 bases from J, with 10 bases between. The CDR3 is 13 amino acids. Germline V lookup: CDR1 MGHRA, CDR2 YSYEKL.

The gene calls are TRBV7-2 and TRBJ2-3, with D unclear. CDR1 and CDR2 from the germline V gene are SGHTA and FQGNSA. The CDR3 contains 15 residues. The germline V and J ends were trimmed by 3 bases and 1 base, with 11 bases remaining between them. CDR3 coding DNA: TGTGCCAGCAGCTTTGACCCGTACCGCACAGATACGCAGTATTTT. Amino acid sequence: CASSFDPYRTDTQYF.

This sequence joins TRBV12-5 and TRBJ2-5; D might be TRBD1 or TRBD2, each matching 5 bases. CDR3 length equals 22 residues. V was clipped by 2 bases and J by 5 bases, with 36 bases between them. Germline CDR1 reads LGHNT; CDR2 reads FRNRAP. CDR3 sequence: CASGLPAPYWYARTPRRETQYF. The CDR3, as DNA: TGTGCTAGTGGTTTGCCTGCCCCTTACTGGTACGCTCGGACACCCCGGAGGGAGACCCAGTACTTC.

This rearrangement joins TRBV6-1 to TRBJ1-3, with D possibly TRBD1 on 5 matching bases. The germline V and J ends were trimmed by 9 bases and 4 bases, with 16 bases remaining between them. The germline gives CDR1 MNHNS, CDR2 SASEGT. This CDR3 region has 14 residues. The CDR3 DNA follows: TGTGCCAGTAAGCGATCAGGGAGCGGAAACACCATATATTTT. Translating gives CASKRSGSGNTIYF.

The chain couples TRBV5-1 to TRBJ2-2; TRBD1 matches at 9 bases. The trim removed 3 bases at V and 2 bases at J, leaving 8 bases unmatched. Germline CDR1 and CDR2: SGHRS and YFSETQ. The CDR3 has 17 residues. In DNA, the CDR3 is TGCGCCAGCAGCTCAATGGGGGGACAGGGCAACACCGGGGAGCTGTTTTTT. Translation: CASSSMGGQGNTGELFF. The full variable domain, its missing parts supplied by reference TRBV5-1 and TRBJ2-2, is KAGVTQTPRYLIKTRGQQVTLSCSPISGHRSVSWYQQTPGQGLQFLFEYFSETQRNKGNFPGRFSGRQFSNSRSEMNVSTLELGDSALYLCASSSMGGQGNTGELFFGEGSRLTVL.

V gene TRBV18 combines with J gene TRBJ2-7; 7 bases are shared with TRBD2. Trimming took 3 bases from V and 4 from J; bases not matched to a gene: 9. CDR1 and CDR2 from the germline V gene are KGHSH and LQKENI. The CDR3 is made up of 15 amino acids. In DNA, the CDR3 is TGTGCCAGCTCACCTCAGGCTGGGGGGGGGTACGAGCAGTACTTC. Translation: CASSPQAGGGYEQYF.